Sequencing of this T cell receptor beta chain was carried out in a study of blood T cells in healthy people across ages. The authors ran a second PCR of roughly 6 to 12 cycles using a sample-barcoded 5' primer and a J-beta primer mix. TCRdb passed the 5' RACE reads through MiXCR, listing each CDR3 protein once. The sample holds 1.8 million or so distinct CDR3 sequences, 39% seen once. This clonotype was detected only a few times. Germline assignment: CDR1 SGHNT and CDR2 YENEEA. V was trimmed by 3 bases and J by 2 bases, leaving 12 bases between them. CDR3 length equals 15 residues. The chain uses TRBV11-3 and TRBJ2-3; D is perhaps TRBD1 (5 bases). Material for sequencing was blood. The sequence came from a human donor in good health. The chain's CDR3 is CASSLVQGNTDTQYF. The DNA of the CDR3 is TGTGCCAGCAGCTTGGTTCAGGGAAACACAGATACGCAGTATTTT.